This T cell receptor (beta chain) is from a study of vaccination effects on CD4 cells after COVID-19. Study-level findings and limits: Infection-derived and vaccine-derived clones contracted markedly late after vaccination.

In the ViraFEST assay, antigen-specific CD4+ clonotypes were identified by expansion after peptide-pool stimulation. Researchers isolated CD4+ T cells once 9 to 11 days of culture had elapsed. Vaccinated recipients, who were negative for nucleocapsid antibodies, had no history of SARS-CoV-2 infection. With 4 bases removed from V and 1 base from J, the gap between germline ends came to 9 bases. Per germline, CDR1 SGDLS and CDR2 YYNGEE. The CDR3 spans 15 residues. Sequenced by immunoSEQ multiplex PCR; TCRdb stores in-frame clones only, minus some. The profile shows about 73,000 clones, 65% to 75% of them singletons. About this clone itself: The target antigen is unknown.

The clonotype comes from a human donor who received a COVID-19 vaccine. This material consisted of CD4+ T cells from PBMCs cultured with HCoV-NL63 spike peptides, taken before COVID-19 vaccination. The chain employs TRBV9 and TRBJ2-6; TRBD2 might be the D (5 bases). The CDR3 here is CASSPRASGANVLTF. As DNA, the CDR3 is TGTGCCAGCAGCCCGCGGGCTTCTGGGGCCAACGTCCTGACTTTC.